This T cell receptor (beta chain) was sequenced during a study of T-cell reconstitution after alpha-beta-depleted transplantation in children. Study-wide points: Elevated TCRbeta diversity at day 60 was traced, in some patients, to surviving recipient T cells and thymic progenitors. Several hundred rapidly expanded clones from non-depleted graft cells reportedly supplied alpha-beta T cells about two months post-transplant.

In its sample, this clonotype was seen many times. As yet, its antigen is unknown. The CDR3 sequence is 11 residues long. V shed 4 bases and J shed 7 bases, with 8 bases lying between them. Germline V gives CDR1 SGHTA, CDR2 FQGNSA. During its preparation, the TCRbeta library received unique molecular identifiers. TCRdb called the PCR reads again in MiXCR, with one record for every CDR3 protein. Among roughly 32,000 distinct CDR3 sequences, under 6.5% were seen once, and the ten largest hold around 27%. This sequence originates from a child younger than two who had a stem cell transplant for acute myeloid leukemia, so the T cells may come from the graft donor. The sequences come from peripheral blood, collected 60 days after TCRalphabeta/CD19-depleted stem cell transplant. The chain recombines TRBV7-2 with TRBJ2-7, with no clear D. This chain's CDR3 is CASSSGLEQYF. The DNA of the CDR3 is TGTGCCAGCAGCTCCGGCCTGGAGCAGTACTTC.